Each of the 17 T cell receptor beta chains below was sequenced from the same sample in a study of identical twins. TCRdb reprocessed the 5' RACE reads via MiXCR and lists one record per CDR3 protein. The sample records 430,000 or so distinct CDR3 sequences, 24% being singletons. The same data also contributed to another study, on T cells expressing NK-cell markers.

The specimen sequenced was CD4+ T cells sorted from blood. The origin of the receptors is a woman younger than 30 in good health.

The V gene is TRBV4-1, the J gene TRBJ2-2, with D tentatively TRBD1 or TRBD2 (6 bases each). Trimming took off 0 bases at V and 4 bases at J, with 12 bases between the two ends. This CDR3 comprises 16 residues. CDR1 is MGHRA and CDR2 is YSYEKL in the germline V gene. This chain's CDR3 is CASSQEAGHSTGELFF. The DNA for the CDR3 is TGCGCCAGCAGCCAAGAGGCGGGACACAGCACCGGGGAGCTGTTTTTT.

The genes are TRBV5-6 and TRBJ1-2; D is unclear. The V gene's germline CDR1 is SGHDT and CDR2 YYEEEE. V lost 5 bases, J lost 7 bases, and 15 bases lay in between. CDR3 length equals 13 residues. CDR3 in DNA: TGTGCCAGCAGGCCTAGAGAGGGAGGTGGCTACACCTTC. This sequence encodes CASRPREGGGYTF.

This clonotype was counted a few times. The CDR3 coding sequence is TGTGCTAGTGGTCCGACAGGGAGCTCTTATAGCAATCAGCCCCAGCATTTT. It is translated as CASGPTGSSYSNQPQHF. The chain carries TRBV12-5 and TRBJ1-5, with TRBD1 identical over 7 bases. CDR3 length: 17 amino acids. J lost 0 bases, V lost 5 bases, and 10 bases had no gene match. The V gene's germline CDR1 is LGHNT and CDR2 FRNRAP.

The V and J genes are TRBV10-3 and TRBJ1-5; a weak D match, TRBD1 (5 bases). Trimming cost V 11 bases and J 0 bases, with 11 bases left between them. Germline values: CDR1 ENHRY, CDR2 SYGVKD. The length of the CDR3 is 13 residues. The CDR3 region is CAAAGVSNQPQHF. The CDR3 nucleotides read TGTGCCGCTGCGGGGGTTAGCAATCAGCCCCAGCATTTT.

The rearrangement joins TRBV5-1 to TRBJ2-3; 9 nucleotides align to TRBD1. The J segment lost 3 bases and the V segment lost 0 bases, leaving 2 bases of the junction unmatched. Germline loops: CDR1 SGHRS, CDR2 YFSETQ. There are 15 residues in the CDR3. The CDR3 reads CASSLDGQGTDTQYF. In nucleotides, the CDR3 is TGCGCCAGCAGCTTGGACGGACAGGGGACAGATACGCAGTATTTT.

CDR3 protein: CASSPGRTADTQYF. As DNA, the CDR3 is TGTGCCAGTAGTCCAGGTAGGACGGCAGATACGCAGTATTTT. V gene TRBV19 combines with J gene TRBJ2-3; D ambiguous. Germline values: CDR1 LNHDA, CDR2 SQIVND (reference sequence). V shed 5 bases and J shed 4 bases, with 13 bases lying between them. The CDR3 runs to 14 residues.

This clonotype was picked up a small number of times. The rearrangement uses TRBV11-2 and TRBJ2-7; D is possibly TRBD1 or TRBD2 (5 bases each). Trimming removed 0 bases from V and 2 bases from J, with 20 bases in between. This CDR3 contains 18 residues. Germline values: CDR1 SGHAT, CDR2 FQNNGV. CDR3: CASSLEGDRTEYTYEQYF. The DNA for the CDR3 is TGTGCCAGCAGCTTAGAGGGGGATCGGACCGAATATACCTACGAGCAGTACTTC.

The chain links TRBV7-2 to TRBJ1-2, with 9 positions matching TRBD1. The trim removed 5 bases at V and 5 bases at J, leaving 6 bases unmatched. Germline-derived CDR1 and CDR2 are SGHTA and FQGNSA. The CDR3 loop spans 14 amino acids. CDR3 residues: CASSPDRGRYGYTF. The CDR3 bases are TGTGCCAGCAGCCCAGACAGGGGGAGGTATGGCTACACCTTC.

This chain joins TRBV6-1 and TRBJ2-7; D not certain. Per the germline V gene, CDR1 is MNHNS and CDR2 is SASEGT. The CDR3 totals 13 residues. V was pared by 5 bases and J by 9 bases, with 17 bases between. CDR3 in amino acids: CASSQTLTDGQYF. For the CDR3, the DNA is TGTGCCAGCAGTCAGACCTTGACGGACGGGCAGTACTTC.

The chain links TRBV7-2 to TRBJ1-1, with unresolved D. Germline CDR1 and CDR2: SGHTA and FQGNSA. The length of the CDR3 is 14 residues. V lost 5 bases, J lost 4 bases, and 14 bases lay in between. The CDR3 reads CASSRETYTTEAFF. The CDR3 nucleotides read TGTGCCAGCAGCCGTGAGACCTACACCACTGAAGCTTTCTTT.

CDR3 loop: CASSLSGRGETQYF. The CDR3 DNA reads as TGTGCCAGCAGCCTTTCGGGGAGAGGTGAGACCCAGTACTTC. The V and J genes are TRBV3-1 and TRBJ2-5; tentatively, D is TRBD2 (5 bases). Per the germline V gene, CDR1 is LGHDT and CDR2 is YNNKEL (reference sequence). V was trimmed by 4 bases and J by 5 bases, leaving 14 bases between them. This CDR3 comprises 14 residues.

This clonotype was recorded a few times. V and J are TRBV20-1 and TRBJ2-1; the D is unclear. The CDR3 length is 16 residues. Trimming removed 4 bases from V and 0 bases from J, with 16 bases in between. From germline, CDR1 is DFQATT and CDR2 SNEGSKA (reference sequence). CDR3 amino acids: CSAKGTSPDSYNEQFF. In DNA, the CDR3 is TGCAGTGCTAAGGGCACCTCCCCGGACTCCTACAATGAGCAGTTCTTC.

The DNA of the CDR3 is TGCGCCAGCAGTGTAGCGGGACGCACAGATACGCAGTATTTT. Encoded protein: CASSVAGRTDTQYF. V and J are TRBV10-2 and TRBJ2-3, with 8 bases fitting TRBD2. Trimming took 4 bases from V and 1 from J; bases not matched to a gene: 1. The CDR3 sequence is 14 residues long. Germline-derived CDR1 and CDR2 are WSHSY and SAAADI.

This clonotype was detected a few times. The rearrangement links TRBV20-1 to TRBJ2-5, with D unclear. Germline-derived CDR1 and CDR2 are DFQATT and SNEGSKA (reference sequence). The CDR3 extends over 12 amino acids. The ends were cut back, 6 bases at V and 5 bases at J, with 13 bases in the middle. The CDR3 DNA follows: TGCAGTGCCTCTTCAGAACTCGAGACCCAGTACTTC. As protein: CSASSELETQYF.

Only one count was recorded for this clonotype. The V call is TRBV24-1, the J call TRBJ2-1, with 7 bases matching TRBD2. The CDR3 spans 15 residues. Germline lookup yields CDR1 KGHDR and CDR2 SFDVKD. The J segment lost 5 bases and the V segment lost 7 bases, leaving 10 bases of the junction unmatched. CDR3 coding DNA: TGTGCCACCAGCCCGTCAGGGAGGGATAACAATGAGCAGTTCTTC. It is translated as CATSPSGRDNNEQFF.

The count of this clonotype is one. The gene calls are TRBV29-1 and TRBJ2-1; the D gene is possibly TRBD2 (5 bases). Germline CDR1 is SQVTM and CDR2 is ANQGSEA. The CDR3 totals 12 residues. Trimming removed 4 bases at V and 2 bases at J, with 6 bases between. This CDR3 is CSVAGTYNEQFF. In nucleotides, the CDR3 is TGCAGCGTTGCGGGGACCTACAATGAGCAGTTCTTC.

This clonotype was counted many times. This chain joins TRBV28 and TRBJ1-2; perhaps TRBD1 as D (5 bases). The V and J ends lost 8 bases and 4 bases respectively, with 11 bases between them. This CDR3 has 12 residues. Germline CDR1 reads MDHEN; CDR2 reads SYDVKM. CDR3 DNA: TGTGCCAGCGGCACAGGTCTCTATGGCTACACCTTC. Its translation is CASGTGLYGYTF.